A single TCR beta chain is shown here with its context. This clone was observed once. The antigen this receptor binds is unknown. One base away there is no much larger clone; base qualities are not given. This specimen comes from a study of preoperative IRX-2 immunotherapy in early breast cancer (dated by TCRdb to the late 2010s). Reading the label with the study, this specimen's treatment or condition is: preoperative locoregional IRX-2 cytokine immunotherapy. The samples were obtained from a phase Ib study in which preoperative, locoregional IRX-2 cytokine immunotherapy intended to prime immune responses was tested. Patients with early-stage breast cancer who were given IRX-2 before surgery served as donors. For CDR1 and CDR2, the germline V gene (reference sequence) lists SEHNR and FQNEAQ. Including cysteine and phenylalanine, the CDR3 has 15 amino acids. Of the read, only the CDR3 DNA is kept; its 45 bases are in frame from base 1.

Library creation used the immunoSEQ multiplex PCR assay. TCRdb retrieved this table from immuneACCESS and kept in-frame rearrangements only. Not all clones are present; in checked studies, unresolved V genes account for under half, and no reason is known for the remainder. The sample table records fewer than 30,000 clones; roughly 89% of these occur just once. The ten largest clones capture approximately 9.9% of the sample. Sampling was done from a patient treated with IRX-2 immunotherapy. The chain is assembled from TRBV7-9 and TRBJ2-5; the D region possibly corresponds to TRBD1 (6 bases align). Judging by the DNA end, TRBJ2-7 fits better; the J call may be wrong. The TCR originated in a human donor with breast cancer. The DNA reads TGTGCCAGCAGCAACTCCGGGACAAAAGATTACGAGCAGTACTTC. It is translated as CASSNSGTKDYEQYF.